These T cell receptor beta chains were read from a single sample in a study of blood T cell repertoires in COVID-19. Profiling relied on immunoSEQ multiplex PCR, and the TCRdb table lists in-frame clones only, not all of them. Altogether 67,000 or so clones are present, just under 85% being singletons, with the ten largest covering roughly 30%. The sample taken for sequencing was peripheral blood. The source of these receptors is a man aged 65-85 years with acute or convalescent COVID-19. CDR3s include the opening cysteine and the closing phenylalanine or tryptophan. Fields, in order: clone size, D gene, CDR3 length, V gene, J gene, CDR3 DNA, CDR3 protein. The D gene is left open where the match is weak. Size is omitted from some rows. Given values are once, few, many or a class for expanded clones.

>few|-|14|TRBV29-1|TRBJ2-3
TGCAGCGTTGAAGGGACAGCTCACACAGATACGCAGTATTTT
CSVEGTAHTDTQYF
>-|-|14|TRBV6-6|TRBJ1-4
TGTGCCAGCAGCAGGGGCGGCCGGGATGAAAAACTGTTTTTT
CASSRGGRDEKLFF
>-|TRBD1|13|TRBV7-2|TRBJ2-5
TGTGCCAGCAGCGGTGGACAGGGGGAGACCCAGTACTTC
CASSGGQGETQYF
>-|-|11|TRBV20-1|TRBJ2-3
TGCAGTGCTAGAAAGCGCGATACGCAGTATTTT
CSARKRDTQYF
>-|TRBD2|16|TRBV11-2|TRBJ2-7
TGTGCCAGCAGCGTATCACGGGCTAGCGGGAGATACGAGCAGTACTTC
CASSVSRASGRYEQYF
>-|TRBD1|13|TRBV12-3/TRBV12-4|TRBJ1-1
TGTGCCAGCAGGGGGACAGCGAACACTGAAGCTTTCTTT
CASRGTANTEAFF
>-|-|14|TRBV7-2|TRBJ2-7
TGTGCCAGCAGCTTAGCGAGAGGATCCTACGAGCAGTACTTC
CASSLARGSYEQYF
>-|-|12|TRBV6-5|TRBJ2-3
TGTGCCAGCAGTATTGGTCCGGGTACGCAGTATTTT
CASSIGPGTQYF
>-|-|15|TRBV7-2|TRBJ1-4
TGTGCCAGCAGCTTAAGAGGGAAAACTAATGAAAAACTGTTTTTT
CASSLRGKTNEKLFF
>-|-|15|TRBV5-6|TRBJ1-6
TGTGCCAGCAGCTTGTTTCTGGGAGGAGAGTCACCCCTCCACTTT
CASSLFLGGESPLHF
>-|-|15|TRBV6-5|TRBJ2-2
TGTGCCAGCAGTTACCCCCAGGGGAATACCGGGGAGCTGTTTTTT
CASSYPQGNTGELFF
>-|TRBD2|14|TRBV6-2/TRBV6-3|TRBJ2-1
TGTGCCAGCTGTTTACTAGCGGGAGCCAATGAGCAGTTCTTC
CASCLLAGANEQFF
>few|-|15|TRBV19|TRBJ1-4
TGTGCCAGTAGCCTCGACGGGTTTCGCTCGGGGAAACTGTTTTTT
CASSLDGFRSGKLFF
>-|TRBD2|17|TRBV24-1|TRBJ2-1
TGTGCCACCAGTGATGGCCGGACTAGCGGGATATACAATGAGCAGTTCTTC
CATSDGRTSGIYNEQFF
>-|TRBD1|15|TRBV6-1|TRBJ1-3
TGTGCCAGCAGTGAAGGGACAGGGGCTGGAAACACCATATATTTT
CASSEGTGAGNTIYF
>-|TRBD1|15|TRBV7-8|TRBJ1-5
TGTGCCAGCAGCAGGCGGGACAGGGAGAATCAGCCCCAGCATTTT
CASSRRDRENQPQHF
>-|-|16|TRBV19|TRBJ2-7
TGTGCCAGTAGTCCCCCCGGACACAGACAACACTACGAGCAGTACTTC
CASSPPGHRQHYEQYF
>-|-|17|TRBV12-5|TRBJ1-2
TGTGCTAGTGGTTTGGTTTCCACGGGGGGGGCCCGCTATGGCTACACCTTC
CASGLVSTGGARYGYTF
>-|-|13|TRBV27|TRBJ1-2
TGTGCCAGCAGTTCCATGACGGGTTATGGCTACACCTTC
CASSSMTGYGYTF
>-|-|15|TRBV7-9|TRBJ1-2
TGTGCCAGCAGCGAGCGGGCAGTAGAGAACTATGGCTACACCTTC
CASSERAVENYGYTF
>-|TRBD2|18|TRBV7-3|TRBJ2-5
TGTGCCAGCAGCTTAGTGGCAACTAGCGGGAGCCACTTGGAGACCCAGTACTTC
CASSLVATSGSHLETQYF
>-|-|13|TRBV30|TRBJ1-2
TGTGCCTGGAAGGACAGTGGTCGGGGTGGCTACACCTTC
CAWKDSGRGGYTF
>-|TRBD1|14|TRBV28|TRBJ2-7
TGTGCCAGCAGTTCACCGGGACAGGGGGACGAGCAGTACTTC
CASSSPGQGDEQYF
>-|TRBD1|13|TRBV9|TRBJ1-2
TGTGCCAGCAGCAATCCGACAGGGGATGGCTACACCTTC
CASSNPTGDGYTF
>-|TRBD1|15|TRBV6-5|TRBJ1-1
TGTGCCAGCACCAGGTCGACAGGGGGCAGCGCTGAAGCTTTCTTT
CASTRSTGGSAEAFF
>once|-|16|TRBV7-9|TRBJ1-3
TGTGCCAGCAGCCTAAGGGGGGGAGCAACTGGAAACACCATATATTTT
CASSLRGGATGNTIYF
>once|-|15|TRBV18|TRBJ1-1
TGTGCCAGCTCAACAAAACAGGGTGTTAGGGCTGAAGCTTTCTTT
CASSTKQGVRAEAFF
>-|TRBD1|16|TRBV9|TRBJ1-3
TGTGCCAGCAGAGACATGACAGGGAGGTCTGGAAACACCATATATTTT
CASRDMTGRSGNTIYF
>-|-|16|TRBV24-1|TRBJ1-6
TGTGCCACCAGTCTTATGCACAGTAAATATAATTCACCCCTCCACTTT
CATSLMHSKYNSPLHF
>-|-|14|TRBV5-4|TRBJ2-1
TGTGCCAGCAGCCCCCCTGGCCCCGCCGTAGAGCAGTTCTTC
CASSPPGPAVEQFF
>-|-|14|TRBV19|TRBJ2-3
TGTGCCAGTAGTAACCAGCGGGTTCCCGATACGCAGTATTTT
CASSNQRVPDTQYF
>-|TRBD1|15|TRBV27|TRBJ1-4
TGTGCCAGCACCACCCTGACAGGGGCTGATGAAAAACTGTTTTTT
CASTTLTGADEKLFF
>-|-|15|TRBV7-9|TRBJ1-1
TGTGCCAGCAGCTCTCAGACCCACCGGGGCACTGAAGCTTTCTTT
CASSSQTHRGTEAFF
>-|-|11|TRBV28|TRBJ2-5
TGTGCCAGCAGCTACCAAGAGACCCAGTACTTC
CASSYQETQYF
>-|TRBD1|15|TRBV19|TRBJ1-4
TGTGCCAGTAGTATCCACAGGGGGCGTGAAGAAAAACTGTTTTTT
CASSIHRGREEKLFF
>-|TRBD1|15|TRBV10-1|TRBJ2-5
TGCGCCAGCAGTGAGTCTCGGACAGGGCGAGAGACCCAGTACTTC
CASSESRTGRETQYF
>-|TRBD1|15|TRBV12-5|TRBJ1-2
TGTGCTAGTGGTTCCCAGGGGGTAACGAACTATGGCTACACCTTC
CASGSQGVTNYGYTF
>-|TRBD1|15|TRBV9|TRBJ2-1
TGTGCCAGCAGCGTAGGGGGACAGGGTGCAAACGAGCAGTTCTTC
CASSVGGQGANEQFF
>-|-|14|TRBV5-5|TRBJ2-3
TGTGCCAGCAGCTTGGCCGTGAGCACAGATACGCAGTATTTT
CASSLAVSTDTQYF
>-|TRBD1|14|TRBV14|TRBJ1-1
TGTGCCAGCAGCCAAGCCCGACAGGGCACTGAAGCTTTCTTT
CASSQARQGTEAFF